The present TCR beta chain was sequenced within a study of cytomegalovirus exposure and HLA in healthy donors. The study's findings and limits: Cytomegalovirus-associated TCR beta chains were listed, numbering roughly 150.

The PCR made use of 60 Vbeta and 13 Jbeta primers. Per the original data handling: About 10 million of 75 million to 85 million unique TCR beta chains were shared, per a later count. The data were produced by immunoSEQ multiplex PCR, yet TCRdb's version contains in-frame clones alone and is incomplete. For V, J and clone size, that table is used; D and trimming come from the DNA. The sample lists fewer than 95,000 clones, roughly 79% occurring once. In the case of this clone: The antigen is not known.

The clonotype comes from a man under 40 in good health and CMV-seronegative. Sequenced input: PBMCs.

In DNA form, the CDR3 reads TGCGCCAGCAGCTTGGGGATAGCCCAGATGGATACGCAGTATTTT. It is translated as CASSLGIAQMDTQYF. The chain joins TRBV5-1 to TRBJ2-3; D remains unclear. CDR3 length equals 15 residues. Germline V CDR1 and CDR2: SGHRS, YFSETQ. Trimming shortened V by 0 bases and J by 6 bases, and 14 bases separated the two germline ends.